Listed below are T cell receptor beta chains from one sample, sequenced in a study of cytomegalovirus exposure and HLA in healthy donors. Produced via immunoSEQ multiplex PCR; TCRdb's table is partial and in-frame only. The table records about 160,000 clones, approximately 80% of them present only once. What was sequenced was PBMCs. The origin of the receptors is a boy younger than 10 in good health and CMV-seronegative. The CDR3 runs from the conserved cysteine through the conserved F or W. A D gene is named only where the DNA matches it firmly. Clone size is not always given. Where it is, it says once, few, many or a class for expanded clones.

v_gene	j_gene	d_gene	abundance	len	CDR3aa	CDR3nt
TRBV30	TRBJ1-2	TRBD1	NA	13	CARWDREIYGYTF	TGTGCCCGCTGGGACAGGGAGATCTATGGCTACACCTTC
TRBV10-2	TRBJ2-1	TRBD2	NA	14	CASSTSGGYNEQFF	TGCGCCAGCAGTACTAGCGGGGGCTACAATGAGCAGTTCTTC
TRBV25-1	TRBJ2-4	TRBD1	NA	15	CASSESGTGQNIQYF	TGTGCCAGCAGTGAATCCGGGACAGGGCAAAACATTCAGTACTTC
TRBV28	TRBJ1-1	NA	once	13	CASRGASGTEAFF	TGTGCCAGCAGGGGGGCTAGTGGCACTGAAGCTTTCTTT
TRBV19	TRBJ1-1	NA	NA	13	CASSIRGITEAFF	TGTGCCAGTAGTATCCGGGGGATCACTGAAGCTTTCTTT
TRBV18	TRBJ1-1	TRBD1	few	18	CASSPIPSTGGGGTEAFF	TGTGCCAGCTCACCCATTCCAAGCACAGGGGGTGGTGGCACTGAAGCTTTCTTT
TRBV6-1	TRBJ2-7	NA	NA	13	CASMKEWGREQYF	TGTGCCAGCATGAAAGAATGGGGGAGGGAGCAGTACTTC
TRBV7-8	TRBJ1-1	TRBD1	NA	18	CASSLTKTDRRMNTEAFF	TGTGCCAGCAGCTTAACCAAAACGGACAGGCGTATGAACACTGAAGCTTTCTTT
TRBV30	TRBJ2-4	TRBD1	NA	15	CAWSVHQGVKNIQYF	TGTGCCTGGAGTGTCCATCAGGGGGTGAAAAACATTCAGTACTTC
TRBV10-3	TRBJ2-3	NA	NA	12	CAISAGSDTQYF	TGTGCCATCAGCGCAGGGTCAGATACGCAGTATTTT
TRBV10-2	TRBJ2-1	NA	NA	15	CASSEKRPSYNEQFF	TGCGCCAGCAGTGAGAAGCGGCCTTCCTACAATGAGCAGTTCTTC